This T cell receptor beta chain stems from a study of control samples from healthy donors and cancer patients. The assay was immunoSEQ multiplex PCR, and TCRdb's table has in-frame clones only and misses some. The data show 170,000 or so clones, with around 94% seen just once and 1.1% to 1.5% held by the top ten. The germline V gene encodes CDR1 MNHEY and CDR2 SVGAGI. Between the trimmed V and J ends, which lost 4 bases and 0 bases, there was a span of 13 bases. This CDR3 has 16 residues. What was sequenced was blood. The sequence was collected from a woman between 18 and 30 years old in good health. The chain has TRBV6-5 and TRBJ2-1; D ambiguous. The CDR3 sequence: CASSSLTADSYNEQFF. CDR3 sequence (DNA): TGTGCCAGCAGTTCCTTGACGGCAGACTCCTACAATGAGCAGTTCTTC.